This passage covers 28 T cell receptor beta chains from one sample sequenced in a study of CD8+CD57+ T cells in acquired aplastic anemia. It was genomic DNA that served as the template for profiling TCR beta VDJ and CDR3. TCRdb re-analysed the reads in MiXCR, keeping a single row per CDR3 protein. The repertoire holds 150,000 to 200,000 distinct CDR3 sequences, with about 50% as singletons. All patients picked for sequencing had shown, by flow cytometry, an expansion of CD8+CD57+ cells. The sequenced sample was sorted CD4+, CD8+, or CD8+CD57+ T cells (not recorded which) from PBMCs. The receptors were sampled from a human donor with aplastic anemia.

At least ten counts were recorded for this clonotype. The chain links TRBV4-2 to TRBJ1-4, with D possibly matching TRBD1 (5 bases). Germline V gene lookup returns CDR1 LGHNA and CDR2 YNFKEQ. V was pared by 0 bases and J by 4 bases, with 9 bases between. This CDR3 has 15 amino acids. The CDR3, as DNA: TGTGCCAGCAGCCAAGATCCCGGGGGTAATGAAAAACTGTTTTTT. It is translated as CASSQDPGGNEKLFF.

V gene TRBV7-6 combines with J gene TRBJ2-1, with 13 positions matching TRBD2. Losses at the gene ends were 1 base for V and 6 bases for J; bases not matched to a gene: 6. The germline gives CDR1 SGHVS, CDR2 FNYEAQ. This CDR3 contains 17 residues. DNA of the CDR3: TGTGCCAGCAGCTTAGTTCCGACTAGCGGGGGGCTCAATGAGCAGTTCTTC. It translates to CASSLVPTSGGLNEQFF.

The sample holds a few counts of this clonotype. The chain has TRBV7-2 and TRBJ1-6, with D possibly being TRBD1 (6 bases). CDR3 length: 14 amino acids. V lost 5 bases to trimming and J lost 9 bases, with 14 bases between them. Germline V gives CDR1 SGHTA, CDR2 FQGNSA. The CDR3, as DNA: TGTGCCAGCAGCCTCGGGCCGGACAGTTCACCCCTCCACTTT. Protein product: CASSLGPDSSPLHF. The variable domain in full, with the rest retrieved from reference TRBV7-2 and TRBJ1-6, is GAGVSQSPSNKVTEKGKDVELRCDPISGHTALYWYRQSLGQGLEFLIYFQGNSAPDKSGLPSDRFSAERTGGSVSTLTIQRTQQEDSAVYLCASSLGPDSSPLHFGNGTRLTVT.

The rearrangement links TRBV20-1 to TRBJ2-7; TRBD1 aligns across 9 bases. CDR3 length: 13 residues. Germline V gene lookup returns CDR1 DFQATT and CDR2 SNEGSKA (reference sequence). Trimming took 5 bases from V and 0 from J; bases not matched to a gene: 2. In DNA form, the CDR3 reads TGCAGTGCTGACAGGGGGAGCTCCTACGAGCAGTACTTC. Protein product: CSADRGSSYEQYF.

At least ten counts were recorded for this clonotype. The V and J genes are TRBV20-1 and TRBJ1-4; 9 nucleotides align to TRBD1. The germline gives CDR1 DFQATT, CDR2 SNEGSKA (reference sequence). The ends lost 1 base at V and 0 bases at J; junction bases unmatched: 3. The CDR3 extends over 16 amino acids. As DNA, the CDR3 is TGCAGTGCTAGAGGGCGGACAGGGGCAACTAATGAAAAACTGTTTTTT. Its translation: CSARGRTGATNEKLFF.

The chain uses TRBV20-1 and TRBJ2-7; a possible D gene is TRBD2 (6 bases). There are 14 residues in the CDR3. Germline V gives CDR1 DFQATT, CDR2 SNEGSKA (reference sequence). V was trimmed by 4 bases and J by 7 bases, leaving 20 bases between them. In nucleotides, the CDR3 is TGCAGTGCTAAGGAGGGACCCAGGGTTGGGGAGCAGTACTTC. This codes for CSAKEGPRVGEQYF.

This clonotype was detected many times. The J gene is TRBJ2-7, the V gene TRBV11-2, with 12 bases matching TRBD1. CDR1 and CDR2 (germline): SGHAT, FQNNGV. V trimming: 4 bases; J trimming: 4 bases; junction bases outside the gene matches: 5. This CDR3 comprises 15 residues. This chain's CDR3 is CASSSGQGAPYEQYF. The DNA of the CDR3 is TGTGCCAGCAGCTCGGGACAGGGGGCCCCTTACGAGCAGTACTTC.

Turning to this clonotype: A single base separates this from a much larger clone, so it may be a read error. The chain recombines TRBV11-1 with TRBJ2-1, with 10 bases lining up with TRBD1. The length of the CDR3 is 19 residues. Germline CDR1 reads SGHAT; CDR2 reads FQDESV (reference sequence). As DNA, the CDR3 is TGTGCCAGCAGGACGACCGGGACAGGGGTGATTCAGGCCTACAGTGAGCAGTTCTTC. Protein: CASRTTGTGVIQAYSEQFF.

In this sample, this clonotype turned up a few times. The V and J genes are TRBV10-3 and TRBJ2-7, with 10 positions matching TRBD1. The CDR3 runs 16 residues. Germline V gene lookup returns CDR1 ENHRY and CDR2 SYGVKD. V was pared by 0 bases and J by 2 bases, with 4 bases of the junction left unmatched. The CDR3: CAISESVGQGTYEQYF. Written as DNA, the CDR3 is TGTGCCATCAGTGAGTCAGTGGGACAGGGGACCTACGAGCAGTACTTC.

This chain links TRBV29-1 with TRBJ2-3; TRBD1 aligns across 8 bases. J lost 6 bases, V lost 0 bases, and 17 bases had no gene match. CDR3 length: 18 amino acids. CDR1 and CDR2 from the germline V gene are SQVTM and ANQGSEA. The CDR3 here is CSVEDRTPGTGRGDTQYF. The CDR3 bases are TGCAGCGTTGAAGATCGCACTCCCGGGACAGGCCGCGGGGATACGCAGTATTTT.

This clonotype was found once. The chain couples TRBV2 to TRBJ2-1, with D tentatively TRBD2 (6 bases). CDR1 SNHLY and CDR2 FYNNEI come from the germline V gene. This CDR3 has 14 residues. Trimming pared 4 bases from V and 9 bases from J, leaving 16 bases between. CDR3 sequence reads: CASSGQTLGSEQFF. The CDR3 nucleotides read TGTGCCAGCAGTGGGCAGACCCTCGGGAGTGAGCAGTTCTTC. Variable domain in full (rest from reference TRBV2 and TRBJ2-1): EPEVTQTPSHQVTQMGQEVILRCVPISNHLYFYWYRQILGQKVEFLVSFYNNEISEKSEIFDDQFSVERPDGSNFTLKIRSTKLEDSAMYFCASSGQTLGSEQFFGPGTRLTVL.

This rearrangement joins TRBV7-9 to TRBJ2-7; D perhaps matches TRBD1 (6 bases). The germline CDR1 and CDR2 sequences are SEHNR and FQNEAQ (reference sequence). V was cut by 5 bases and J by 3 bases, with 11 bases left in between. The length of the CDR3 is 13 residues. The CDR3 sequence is CASSPGVYYEQYF. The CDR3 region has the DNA TGTGCCAGCAGCCCAGGGGTCTACTACGAGCAGTACTTC.

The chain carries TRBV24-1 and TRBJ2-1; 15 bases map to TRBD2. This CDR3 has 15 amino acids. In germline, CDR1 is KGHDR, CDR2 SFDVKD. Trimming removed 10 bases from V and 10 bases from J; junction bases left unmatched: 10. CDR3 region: CATSSGTSGRWEQFF. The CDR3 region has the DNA TGTGCCACTTCATCCGGGACTAGCGGGAGGTGGGAGCAGTTCTTC.

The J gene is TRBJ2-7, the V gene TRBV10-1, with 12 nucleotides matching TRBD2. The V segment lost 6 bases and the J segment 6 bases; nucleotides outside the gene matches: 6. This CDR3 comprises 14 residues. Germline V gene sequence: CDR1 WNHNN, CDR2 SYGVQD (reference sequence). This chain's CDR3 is CASRTLAGGLEQYF. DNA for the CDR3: TGCGCCAGCAGGACTCTAGCGGGGGGGCTCGAGCAGTACTTC.

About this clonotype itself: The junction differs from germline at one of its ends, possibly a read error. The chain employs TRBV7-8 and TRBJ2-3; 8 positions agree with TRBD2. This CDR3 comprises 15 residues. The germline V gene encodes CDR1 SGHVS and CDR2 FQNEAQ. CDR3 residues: CAGSLAGTRSDTQYF. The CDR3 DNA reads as TGTGCCGGCAGCTTAGCCGGGACTAGGTCCGATACGCAGTATTTT. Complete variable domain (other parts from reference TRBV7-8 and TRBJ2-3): GAGVSQSPRYKVAKRGQDVALRCDPISGHVSLFWYQQALGQGPEFLTYFQNEAQLDKSGLPSDRFFAERPEGSVSTLKIQRTQQEDSAVYLCAGSLAGTRSDTQYFGPGTRLTVL.

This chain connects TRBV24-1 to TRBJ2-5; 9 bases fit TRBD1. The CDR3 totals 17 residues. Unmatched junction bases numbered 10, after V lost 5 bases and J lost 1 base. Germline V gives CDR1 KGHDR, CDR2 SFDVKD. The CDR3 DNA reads TGTGCCACCAGTGTCCGGACAGGGGTCTCGACCCAAGAGACCCAGTACTTC. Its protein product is CATSVRTGVSTQETQYF.

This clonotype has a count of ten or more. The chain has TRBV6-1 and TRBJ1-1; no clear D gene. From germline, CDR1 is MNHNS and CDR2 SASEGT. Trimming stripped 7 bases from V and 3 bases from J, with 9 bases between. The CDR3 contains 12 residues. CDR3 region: CASTIYDTEAFF. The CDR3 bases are TGTGCCAGCACTATTTATGACACTGAAGCTTTCTTT.

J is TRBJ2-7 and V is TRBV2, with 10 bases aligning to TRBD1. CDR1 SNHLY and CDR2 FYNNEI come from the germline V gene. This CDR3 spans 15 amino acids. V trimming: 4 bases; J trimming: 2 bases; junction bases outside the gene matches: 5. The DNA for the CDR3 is TGTGCCAGCAGTGTTGGGGACAGGGGCGCCTACGAGCAGTACTTC. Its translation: CASSVGDRGAYEQYF. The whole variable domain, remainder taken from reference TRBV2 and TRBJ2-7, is EPEVTQTPSHQVTQMGQEVILRCVPISNHLYFYWYRQILGQKVEFLVSFYNNEISEKSEIFDDQFSVERPDGSNFTLKIRSTKLEDSAMYFCASSVGDRGAYEQYFGPGTRLTVT.

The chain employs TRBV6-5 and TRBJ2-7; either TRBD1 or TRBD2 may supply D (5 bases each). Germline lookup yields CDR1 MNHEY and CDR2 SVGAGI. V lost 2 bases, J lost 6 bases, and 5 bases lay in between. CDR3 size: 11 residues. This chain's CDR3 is CASSYGGEQYF. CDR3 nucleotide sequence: TGTGCCAGCAGTTACGGGGGCGAGCAGTACTTC.

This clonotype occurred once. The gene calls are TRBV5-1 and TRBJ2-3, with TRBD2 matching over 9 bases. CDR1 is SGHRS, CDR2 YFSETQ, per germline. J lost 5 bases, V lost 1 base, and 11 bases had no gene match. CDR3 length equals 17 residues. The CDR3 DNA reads TGCGCCAGCAGCTTGAAAGGGCGGGGGGGCTCCGGAGATACGCAGTATTTT. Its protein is CASSLKGRGGSGDTQYF.

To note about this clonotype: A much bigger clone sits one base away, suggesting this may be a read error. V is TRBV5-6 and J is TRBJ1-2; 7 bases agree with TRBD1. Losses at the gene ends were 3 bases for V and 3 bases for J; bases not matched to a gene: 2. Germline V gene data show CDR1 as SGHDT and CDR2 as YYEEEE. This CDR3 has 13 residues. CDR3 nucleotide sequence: TGTGCCAGCAGCTCTACAGGGGACTATGGCTACACCTTC. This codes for CASSSTGDYGYTF.

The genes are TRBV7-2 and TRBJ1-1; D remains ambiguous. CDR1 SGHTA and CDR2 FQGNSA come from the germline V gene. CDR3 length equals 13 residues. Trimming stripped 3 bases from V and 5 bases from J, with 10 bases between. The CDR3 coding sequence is TGTGCCAGCAGCTTTCATGGAACAACTGAAGCTTTCTTT. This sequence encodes CASSFHGTTEAFF. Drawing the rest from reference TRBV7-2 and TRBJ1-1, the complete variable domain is GAGVSQSPSNKVTEKGKDVELRCDPISGHTALYWYRQSLGQGLEFLIYFQGNSAPDKSGLPSDRFSAERTGGSVSTLTIQRTQQEDSAVYLCASSFHGTTEAFFGQGTRLTVV.

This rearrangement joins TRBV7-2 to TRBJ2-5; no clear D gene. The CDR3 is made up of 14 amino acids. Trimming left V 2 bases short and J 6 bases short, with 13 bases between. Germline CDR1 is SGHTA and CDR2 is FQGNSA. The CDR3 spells CASSLSVAKKTQYF. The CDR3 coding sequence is TGTGCCAGCAGCTTAAGTGTGGCCAAGAAGACCCAGTACTTC.

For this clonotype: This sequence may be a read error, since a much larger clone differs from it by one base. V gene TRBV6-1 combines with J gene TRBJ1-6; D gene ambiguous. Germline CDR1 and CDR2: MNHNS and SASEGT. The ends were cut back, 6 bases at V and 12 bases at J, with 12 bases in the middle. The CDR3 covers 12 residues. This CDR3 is CASSQRNLPLHF. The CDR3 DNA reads TGTGCCAGCAGCCAAAGGAATCTACCCCTCCACTTT.

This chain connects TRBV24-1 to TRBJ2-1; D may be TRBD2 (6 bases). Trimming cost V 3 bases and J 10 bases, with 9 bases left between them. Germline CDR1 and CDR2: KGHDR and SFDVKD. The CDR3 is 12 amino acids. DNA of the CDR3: TGTGCCACCAGTGATCGGGAGACCGAGCAGTTCTTC. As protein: CATSDRETEQFF.

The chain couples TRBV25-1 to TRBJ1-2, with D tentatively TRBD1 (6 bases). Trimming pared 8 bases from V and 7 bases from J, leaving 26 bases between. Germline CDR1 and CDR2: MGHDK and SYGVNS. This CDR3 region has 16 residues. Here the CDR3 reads CASRNTRKGVSGGYTF. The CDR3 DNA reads TGTGCCAGCCGCAACACTCGGAAGGGGGTGAGTGGTGGCTACACCTTC.

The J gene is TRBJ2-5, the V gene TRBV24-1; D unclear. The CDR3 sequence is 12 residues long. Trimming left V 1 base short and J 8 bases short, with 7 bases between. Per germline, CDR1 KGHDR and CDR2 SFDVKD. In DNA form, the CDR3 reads TGTGCCACCAGTGATTTATCATACACCCAGTACTTC. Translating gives CATSDLSYTQYF.

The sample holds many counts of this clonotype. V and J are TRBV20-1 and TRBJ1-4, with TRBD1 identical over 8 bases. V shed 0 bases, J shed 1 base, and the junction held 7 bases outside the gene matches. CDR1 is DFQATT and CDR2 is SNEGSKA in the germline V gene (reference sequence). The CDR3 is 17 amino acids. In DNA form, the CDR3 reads TGCAGTGCTAGAGATGAGGGCAGGGGGCGAACTAATGAAAAACTGTTTTTT. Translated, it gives CSARDEGRGRTNEKLFF.